The 15 T cell receptor beta chains reported below all come from one sample, sequenced in a study of long-term antiretroviral therapy in people with HIV. They ran version v3.0 of the immunoSEQ assay at survey level. TCRdb keeps only in-frame clones here, not all; method: immunoSEQ multiplex PCR. In the table there are some 30,000 clones, about 90% of which are singletons. The starting material was unsorted PBMCs, obtained 2 years after starting antiretroviral therapy. The receptors were sampled from a man aged 45-65 years with HIV.

The chain links TRBV7-6 to TRBJ1-4, with D tentatively TRBD1 (5 bases). This CDR3 is built from 15 residues. CDR1 and CDR2 from the germline V gene are SGHVS and FNYEAQ. V gave up 2 bases and J gave up 5 bases, with 12 bases separating them. This CDR3 reads CASSLLARVNEKLFF. The CDR3 DNA is TGTGCCAGCAGCTTATTAGCCAGGGTCAATGAAAAACTGTTTTTT.

The V call is TRBV6-5, the J call TRBJ2-7, with 9 bases matching TRBD1. Germline V CDR1 and CDR2: MNHEY, SVGAGI. V trimming: 5 bases; J trimming: 2 bases; junction bases outside the gene matches: 4. The CDR3 consists of 14 residues. The CDR3 region has the DNA TGTGCCAGCAGTACTCGGGACAGGGCCTACGAGCAGTACTTC. It codes for CASSTRDRAYEQYF.

The chain is built from TRBV6-5 and TRBJ2-5; TRBD2 matches at 7 bases. This CDR3 comprises 14 residues. Looked up from germline, CDR1 is MNHEY and CDR2 is SVGAGI. The V gene end was trimmed by 7 bases and the J gene end by 5 bases; junction bases not matched to a gene: 10. CDR3 sequence reads: CASTLGGSKETQYF. As DNA, the CDR3 is TGTGCCAGCACGTTGGGAGGGTCCAAGGAGACCCAGTACTTC.

This clone was seen once. The J gene is TRBJ2-7, the V gene TRBV7-2; D unresolved. The V gene lost 0 bases and the J gene lost 4 bases, with 10 bases spanning the gap. Germline V CDR1 and CDR2: SGHTA, FQGNSA. CDR3 length: 14 amino acids. The CDR3 loop is CASSLAGESYEQYF. For the CDR3, the DNA is TGTGCCAGCAGCTTAGCTGGGGAATCGTACGAGCAGTACTTC.

V usage is TRBV6-5 and J usage is TRBJ2-1; D gene unclear. Between the trimmed V and J ends, which lost 6 bases and 5 bases, there was a span of 11 bases. The CDR3 totals 13 residues. The V gene's germline CDR1 is MNHEY and CDR2 SVGAGI. Written as DNA, the CDR3 is TGTGCCAGCAGAAAAGACCGTAACAATGAGCAGTTCTTC. Its protein is CASRKDRNNEQFF.

About this clone itself: Other DNA sequences in the sample encode the same CDR3. The rearrangement links TRBV25-1 to TRBJ2-7, with D perhaps TRBD1 (5 bases). This CDR3 is 12 amino acids long. CDR1 is MGHDK and CDR2 is SYGVNS in the germline V gene. V was cut by 5 bases and J by 4 bases, with 9 bases left in between. The DNA for the CDR3 is TGTGCCAGCAGTAAGACAGAATACGAGCAGTACTTC. Translated: CASSKTEYEQYF.

The chain combines TRBV10-2 with TRBJ1-1; D gene ambiguous. The CDR3 runs to 12 residues. The V and J ends lost 4 bases and 8 bases respectively, with 11 bases between them. Germline V gives CDR1 WSHSY, CDR2 SAAADI. The CDR3 region has the DNA TGCGCCAGCAGTGCCATGCCCGCCGAAGCTTTCTTT. It yields the protein CASSAMPAEAFF.

The CDR3 DNA sequence: TGCGCCAGCAGCGCAGGGGACAGGGCGTACAATGAGCAGTTCTTC. The encoded protein is CASSAGDRAYNEQFF. The V gene is TRBV5-1, the J gene TRBJ2-1; 9 positions match TRBD1. CDR1 and CDR2 (germline): SGHRS, YFSETQ. CDR3 length: 15 amino acids. V lost 4 bases and J lost 4; bases outside the gene matches: 6.

This clone was seen once. This chain uses TRBV6-5 with TRBJ2-2; D is perhaps TRBD1 (5 bases). Trimming removed 2 bases at V and 3 bases at J, with 10 bases between. The CDR3 is made up of 15 amino acids. Germline assignment: CDR1 MNHEY and CDR2 SVGAGI. The CDR3 reads CASSYKAGYTGELFF. The CDR3 DNA is TGTGCCAGCAGTTACAAAGCAGGGTACACCGGGGAGCTGTTTTTT.

The V and J genes are TRBV4-3 and TRBJ2-1, with 8 bases identical to TRBD1. Germline CDR1 and CDR2: LGHNA and YSLEER. There are 15 residues in the CDR3. V shed 4 bases, J shed 2 bases, and the junction held 4 bases outside the gene matches. The CDR3, as DNA: TGCGCCAGCAGCCGTCCGGGACAGGCCTACAATGAGCAGTTCTTC. Protein: CASSRPGQAYNEQFF.

In DNA, the CDR3 is TGTGCCAGCAGCCTTAAGAACACTGAAGCTTTCTTT. Translating gives CASSLKNTEAFF. The chain recombines TRBV7-9 with TRBJ1-1; no reliable D call. V was pared by 5 bases and J by 1 base, with 5 bases between. There are 12 residues in the CDR3. Germline CDR1 SEHNR, CDR2 FQNEAQ (reference sequence).

V is TRBV2 and J is TRBJ1-1, with D possibly TRBD1 on 5 matching bases. V was shortened by 4 bases and J by 5 bases, with 8 bases between the two germline ends. This CDR3 is built from 12 residues. Germline values: CDR1 SNHLY, CDR2 FYNNEI. The CDR3 sequence is CASSGGRTEAFF. The CDR3, as DNA: TGTGCCAGCAGTGGGGGGAGGACTGAAGCTTTCTTT.

The J gene is TRBJ2-3, the V gene TRBV19, with a possible D match to TRBD1 (5 bases). Between the trimmed V and J ends, which lost 3 bases and 2 bases, there was a span of 15 bases. The CDR3 consists of 16 residues. Germline lookup yields CDR1 LNHDA and CDR2 SQIVND (reference sequence). CDR3 sequence reads: CASSIWTRIYTDTQYF. DNA for the CDR3: TGTGCCAGTAGTATCTGGACACGTATATACACAGATACGCAGTATTTT.

The chain carries TRBV2 and TRBJ2-2, with D uncertain. The ends were cut back, 4 bases at V and 3 bases at J, with 6 bases in the middle. The CDR3 totals 13 residues. Germline V lookup: CDR1 SNHLY, CDR2 FYNNEI. In DNA form, the CDR3 reads TGTGCCAGCAGTGTTCGGGACACCGGGGAGCTGTTTTTT. Amino acid sequence: CASSVRDTGELFF.

The chain combines TRBV4-3 with TRBJ1-2; D not resolved. V shed 0 bases and J shed 0 bases, with 8 bases lying between them. CDR1 LGHNA and CDR2 YSLEER come from the germline V gene. The CDR3 extends over 15 amino acids. CDR3 sequence reads: CASSQDRTPNYGYTF. The CDR3 DNA sequence: TGCGCCAGCAGCCAAGATCGGACTCCTAACTATGGCTACACCTTC.